The sequence of this TCR beta chain was determined in a study of T cells in Graves' hyperthyroidism and ophthalmopathy. Amplification of TCR beta CDR3 regions used RNA as the template. A first-round RT-PCR of the TCR CDR3 used the HTBI primer set. TCRdb passed the multiplex PCR reads through MiXCR, listing each CDR3 protein once. The sample holds 600,000 to 650,000 distinct CDR3 sequences, less than 25% seen once. Each 10 ml fresh peripheral blood draw supplied the PBMCs. The source material was blood. The origin of this receptor is a man in his thirties or forties with Graves' ophthalmopathy.

CDR3 sequence (DNA): TGTGCCAGCAGTCCCTCGCCAAGCAATCAGCCCCAGCATTTT. It specifies CASSPSPSNQPQHF. The chain uses TRBV28 and TRBJ1-5, with D unclear. Trimming left V 5 bases short and J 1 base short, with 9 bases between. This CDR3 is 14 amino acids long. The germline CDR1 and CDR2 sequences are MDHEN and SYDVKM.